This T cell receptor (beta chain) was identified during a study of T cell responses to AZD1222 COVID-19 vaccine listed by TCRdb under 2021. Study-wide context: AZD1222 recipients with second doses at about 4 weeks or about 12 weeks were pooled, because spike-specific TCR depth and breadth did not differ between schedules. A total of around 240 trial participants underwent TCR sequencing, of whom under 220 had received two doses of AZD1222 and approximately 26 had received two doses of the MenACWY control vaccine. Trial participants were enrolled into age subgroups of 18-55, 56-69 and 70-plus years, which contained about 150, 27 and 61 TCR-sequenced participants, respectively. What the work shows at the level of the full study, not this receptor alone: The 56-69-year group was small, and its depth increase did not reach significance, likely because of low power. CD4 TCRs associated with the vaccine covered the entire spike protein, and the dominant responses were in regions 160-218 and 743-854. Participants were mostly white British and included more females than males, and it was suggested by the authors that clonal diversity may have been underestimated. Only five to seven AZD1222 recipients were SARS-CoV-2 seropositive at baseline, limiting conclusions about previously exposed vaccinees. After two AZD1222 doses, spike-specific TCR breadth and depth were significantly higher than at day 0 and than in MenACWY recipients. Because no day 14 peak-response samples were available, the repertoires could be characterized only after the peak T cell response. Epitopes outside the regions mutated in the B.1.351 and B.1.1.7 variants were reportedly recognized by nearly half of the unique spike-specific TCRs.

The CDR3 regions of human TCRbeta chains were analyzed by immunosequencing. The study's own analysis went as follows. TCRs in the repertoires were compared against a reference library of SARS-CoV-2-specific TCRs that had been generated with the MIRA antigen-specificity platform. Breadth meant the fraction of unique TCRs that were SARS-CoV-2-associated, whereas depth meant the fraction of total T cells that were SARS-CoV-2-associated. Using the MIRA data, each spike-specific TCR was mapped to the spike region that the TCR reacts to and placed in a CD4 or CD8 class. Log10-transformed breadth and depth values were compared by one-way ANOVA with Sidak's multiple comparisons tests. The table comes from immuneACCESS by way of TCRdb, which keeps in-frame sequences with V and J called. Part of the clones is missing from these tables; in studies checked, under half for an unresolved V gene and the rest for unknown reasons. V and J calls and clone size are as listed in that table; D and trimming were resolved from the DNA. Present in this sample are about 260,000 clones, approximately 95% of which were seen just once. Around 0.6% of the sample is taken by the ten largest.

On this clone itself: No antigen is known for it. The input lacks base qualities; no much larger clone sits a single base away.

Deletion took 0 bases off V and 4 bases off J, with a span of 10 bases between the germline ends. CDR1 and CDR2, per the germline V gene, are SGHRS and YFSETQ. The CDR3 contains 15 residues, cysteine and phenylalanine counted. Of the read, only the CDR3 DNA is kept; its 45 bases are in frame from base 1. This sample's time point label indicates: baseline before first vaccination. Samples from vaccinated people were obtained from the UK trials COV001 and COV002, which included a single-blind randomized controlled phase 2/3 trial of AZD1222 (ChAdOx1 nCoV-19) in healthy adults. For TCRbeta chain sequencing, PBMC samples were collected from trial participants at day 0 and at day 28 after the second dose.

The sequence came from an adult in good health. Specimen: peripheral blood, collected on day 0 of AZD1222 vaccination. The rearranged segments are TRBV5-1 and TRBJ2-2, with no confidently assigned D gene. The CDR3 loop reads CASSLVEALTGELFF. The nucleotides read TGCGCCAGCAGCTTGGTCGAAGCACTCACCGGGGAGCTGTTTTTT.